The rows below give T cell receptor beta chains drawn from one sample of a study of human T cells and chemical hapten exposure. One entry per CDR3 protein results from TCRdb running MiXCR on the RACE reads. The sample contains fewer than 85,000 distinct CDR3 sequences, 8.6% of which appear only once. Sequenced input: whole blood. The receptors were gathered from a male donor in good health. Some clones in this sample may be carry-over from other donors' samples. The CDR3 runs from the conserved cysteine through the conserved F or W. D genes are given only for firm matches. Size is stated for part of the rows, as once, few or many counts, or as a class when the clone is expanded.

TRBJ2-3 | few | TRBV7-2 | 12 | . | TGTGCCAGCCGGATTAGCACAGATACGCAGTATTTT | CASRISTDTQYF
TRBJ1-2 | . | TRBV10-3 | 13 | . | TGTGCCATCAGTGAAAAGGTTAACTATGGCTACACCTTC | CAISEKVNYGYTF
TRBJ1-1 | few | TRBV29-1 | 12 | . | TGCAGCGTAAGGACGAGGAACACTGAAGCTTTCTTT | CSVRTRNTEAFF
TRBJ2-3 | . | TRBV4-1 | 15 | . | TGCGCCAGCAGCCACGAAGGCGAAAGGACAGATACGCAGTATTTT | CASSHEGERTDTQYF
TRBJ2-5 | few | TRBV10-3 | 13 | TRBD2 | TGTGCCATCTCCGGTAGCGGGGAAGAGACCCAGTACTTC | CAISGSGEETQYF
TRBJ2-7 | . | TRBV6-6 | 15 | TRBD2 | TGTGCCAGCAGGGCGAAAAGCGGGAGGGCCTACGAGCAGTACTTC | CASRAKSGRAYEQYF
TRBJ1-1 | few | TRBV3-1 | 14 | . | TGTGCCAGCAGCCCCCGGACAGCTGACACTGAAGCTTTCTTT | CASSPRTADTEAFF
TRBJ1-1 | . | TRBV12-3/TRBV12-4 | 15 | . | TGTGCCAGCAGTTTTGGTTCGGTAGGGGACACTGAAGCTTTCTTT | CASSFGSVGDTEAFF
TRBJ2-5 | few | TRBV12-3/TRBV12-4 | 16 | . | TGTGCCAGCAGTTTTAGAGAGGGGGACCAAAAAGAGACCCAGTACTTC | CASSFREGDQKETQYF
TRBJ1-4 | . | TRBV3-1 | 13 | . | TGTGCCAGCAGAGGGGAGGGTAATGAAAAACTGTTTTTT | CASRGEGNEKLFF
TRBJ1-2 | many | TRBV7-9 | 15 | . | TGTGCCAGCAGCTTAGTCAGCGAGGGCGCAGATGGCTACACCTTC | CASSLVSEGADGYTF
TRBJ2-4 | . | TRBV29-1 | 12 | . | TGCAGCGCCGGAAGGTCCAAAAACATTCAGTACTTC | CSAGRSKNIQYF
TRBJ2-7 | few | TRBV11-2 | 13 | . | TGTGCCAGCAGCGTCCGGGACACGTACGAGCAGTACTTC | CASSVRDTYEQYF
TRBJ1-1 | . | TRBV14 | 13 | TRBD1 | TGTGCCAGCAGGGACAGGAGAAACACTGAAGCTTTCTTT | CASRDRRNTEAFF
TRBJ2-5 | . | TRBV29-1 | 13 | . | TGCAGCGGGGAGTCGGGGGCGAAAGAGACCCAGTACTTC | CSGESGAKETQYF
TRBJ1-1 | few | TRBV12-3/TRBV12-4 | 13 | . | TGTGCCAGCAGTTTTGGGATGAACACTGAAGCTTTCTTT | CASSFGMNTEAFF
TRBJ2-2 | few | TRBV7-9 | 18 | TRBD1 | TGTGCCAGCAGCTCACAGATAAGGACAGGGACTTTGACCGGGGAGCTGTTTTTT | CASSSQIRTGTLTGELFF
TRBJ2-2 | . | TRBV4-2 | 16 | . | TGTGCCAGCAGCCAATTCCGCAGCACGAACACCGGGGAGCTGTTTTTT | CASSQFRSTNTGELFF
TRBJ2-3 | few | TRBV6-2/TRBV6-3 | 14 | TRBD2 | TGTGCCAGCAAACCGGGGGACTACACAGATACGCAGTATTTT | CASKPGDYTDTQYF
TRBJ1-2 | few | TRBV7-9 | 13 | . | TGTGCCAGCAGCCAGGACGCACCCTATGGCTACACCTTC | CASSQDAPYGYTF
TRBJ1-1 | many | TRBV20-1 | 12 | TRBD1 | TGCAGTGCTAGAACTGACAGGGGAGAAGCTTTCTTT | CSARTDRGEAFF
TRBJ1-2 | few | TRBV14 | 16 | TRBD1 | TGTGCCAGCAGCCAAGGTCGACAGGGAGCTAACTATGGCTACACCTTC | CASSQGRQGANYGYTF
TRBJ2-3 | . | TRBV6-5 | 17 | TRBD2 | TGTGCCAGCAGTTACGTCGCTAGCGGGGATAGGACAGATACGCAGTATTTT | CASSYVASGDRTDTQYF
TRBJ1-1 | few | TRBV2 | 9 | . | TGTGCCAGCACGGAGGGAGCTTTCTTT | CASTEGAFF
TRBJ2-7 | few | TRBV18 | 12 | . | TGTGCCAGCTCACCACGGAGGGACGAGCAGTACTTC | CASSPRRDEQYF
TRBJ1-6 | many | TRBV7-9 | 18 | TRBD1 | TGTGCCAGCAGCTTAAGCCCGGGACAGGGGGCGCAGAATTCACCCCTCCACTTT | CASSLSPGQGAQNSPLHF
TRBJ1-6 | . | TRBV20-1 | 15 | TRBD1 | TGCAGTGCGCGAACCCGGACAGGGGCTAATTCACCCCTCCACTTT | CSARTRTGANSPLHF
TRBJ1-6 | few | TRBV9 | 15 | TRBD1 | TGTGCCAGCAGCGTAAGGGACAGGGTCAATTCACCCCTCCACTTT | CASSVRDRVNSPLHF
TRBJ2-7 | few | TRBV4-3 | 14 | . | TGCGCCAGCAGCCAAGGCCTGGGGGCCTACGAGCAGTACTTC | CASSQGLGAYEQYF
TRBJ1-5 | many | TRBV2 | 15 | . | TGTGCCAGCAGTGGACGGACGTATAGCAATCAGCCCCAGCATTTT | CASSGRTYSNQPQHF
TRBJ1-1 | few | TRBV6-5 | 13 | . | TGTGCCAGCAGCCTCGGCGGCCACACTGAAGCTTTCTTT | CASSLGGHTEAFF
TRBJ1-2 | few | TRBV5-6 | 13 | . | TGTGCCAGCAGTCGGGGCTTCAGCTATGGCTACACCTTC | CASSRGFSYGYTF
TRBJ2-1 | few | TRBV11-2 | 17 | TRBD2 | TGTGCCAGCAGCCCCCTAGGACTAGCGGGAGCTCAGTATGAGCAGTTCTTC | CASSPLGLAGAQYEQFF
TRBJ2-7 | few | TRBV25-1 | 18 | TRBD2 | TGTGCCAGCAGTGGGTTCGGGACTAGCGGGAGGGCATCCTACGAGCAGTACTTC | CASSGFGTSGRASYEQYF
TRBJ2-1 | many | TRBV6-5 | 18 | . | TGTGCCAGCAGTTACTACGCCAGGGGGGAAACACACTACAATGAGCAGTTCTTC | CASSYYARGETHYNEQFF
TRBJ2-2 | . | TRBV14 | 14 | . | TGTGCCAGCAGCCAAGTGGTCGGGTCCGGGGAGCTGTTTTTT | CASSQVVGSGELFF
TRBJ2-6 | few | TRBV5-4 | 17 | TRBD1 | TGTGCCAGCAGCTCCCCTGGGACAGGGCCTGGGGCCAACGTCCTGACTTTC | CASSSPGTGPGANVLTF
TRBJ2-7 | . | TRBV10-3 | 14 | . | TGTGCCATCAGTGATCCAGGGGTCTCCTACGAACAGTACTTC | CAISDPGVSYEQYF